A single sample is the source of the 3 T cell receptor beta chains below, sequenced in a study of T cell clonality in common variable immunodeficiency. The protocol was immunoSEQ multiplex PCR, while the TCRdb copy is restricted to in-frame clones and leaves out a portion. The sample lists 50,000 to 60,000 clones, none appearing once, the ten largest making up under 2%. Sequenced input: peripheral blood mononuclear cells. The origin of the receptors is a person aged 18 to 75 in good health.

This clone was counted between two and nine times. The sequenced fragment ends 3 residues before the CDR3 boundary, so the rest is inferred from the germline J gene. V is TRBV6-4 and J is TRBJ1-3; a possible D gene is TRBD1 (5 bases). The CDR3 is 14 residues long. V was trimmed by 8 bases and J by 0 bases, leaving 11 bases between them. Germline values: CDR1 MRHNA, CDR2 SNTAGT. The CDR3 is CASPIQGSGNTIYF. The DNA read from the CDR3 is TGTGCCAGCCCCATCCAGGGCTCTGGAAACACC.

As for this clone: The read finishes 3 residues shy of the CDR3 end, and the germline J gene is used to complete it. The same CDR3 also results from other DNA sequences found in this sample. The chain employs TRBV11-1 and TRBJ1-1, with D possibly matching TRBD1 (5 bases). The CDR3 sequence is 14 residues long. The ends were cut back, 3 bases at V and 6 bases at J, with 14 bases in the middle. Germline values: CDR1 SGHAT, CDR2 FQDESV (reference sequence). This chain's CDR3 is CASSFGQAGPEAFF. The sequenced CDR3 bases are TGTGCCAGCAGCTTCGGACAAGCAGGCCCTGAA.

This clone was seen at least ten times. From the germline J gene comes the end of the CDR3, since the read stops 3 residues before it. The chain employs TRBV20-1 and TRBJ2-7; 8 bases are shared with TRBD2. Germline loops: CDR1 DFQATT, CDR2 SNEGSKA (reference sequence). The CDR3 is made up of 14 amino acids. V shed 5 bases, J shed 3 bases, and the junction held 9 bases outside the gene matches. CDR3 sequence: CSAPFGRGDYEQYF. CDR3 bases read: TGCAGTGCTCCCTTCGGGAGGGGTGACTACGAG.